A single sample gave rise to the 7 T cell receptor beta chains below, sequenced in a study of T cells in Graves' hyperthyroidism and ophthalmopathy. Authors of the study amplified TCR beta CDR3 regions from RNA transcripts. Using the HTBI primer set, a first-round RT-PCR was run on the TCR CDR3. Via MiXCR, TCRdb re-called the multiplex PCR reads, giving one row per CDR3 protein. The sample consists of around 520,000 distinct CDR3 sequences, around 15% of them appearing once. Sequenced input: blood. The receptors derive from a woman between 40 and 55 years old with Graves' hyperthyroidism.

This clonotype was counted only a few times. The genes are TRBV6-1 and TRBJ1-1; D might be TRBD1 (6 bases). The CDR3 consists of 15 residues. Germline CDR1 reads MNHNS; CDR2 reads SASEGT. V was trimmed by 7 bases and J by 0 bases, leaving 15 bases between them. In DNA form, the CDR3 reads TGTGCCAGCAACAAAATGGACAGTCTGAACACTGAAGCTTTCTTT. Translation: CASNKMDSLNTEAFF.

This clonotype has more than one count but fewer than ten. V gene TRBV5-6 combines with J gene TRBJ2-1; 7 bases are shared with TRBD2. The trim removed 4 bases at V and 4 bases at J, leaving 8 bases unmatched. The CDR3 has 15 amino acids. Germline V lookup: CDR1 SGHDT, CDR2 YYEEEE. CDR3 sequence: CASSPGEGQYNEQFF. The DNA for the CDR3 is TGTGCCAGCAGCCCCGGGGAGGGCCAATACAATGAGCAGTTCTTC.

There are many counts of this clonotype. The CDR3 loop is CATSVRGRGTDTQYF. CDR3 nucleotides: TGTGCCACCAGTGTGAGGGGGCGAGGAACAGATACGCAGTATTTT. V usage is TRBV24-1 and J usage is TRBJ2-3, with TRBD1 identical over 7 bases. V was pared by 5 bases and J by 3 bases, with 7 bases of the junction left unmatched. The length of the CDR3 is 15 residues. Germline CDR1 KGHDR, CDR2 SFDVKD.

This clonotype was detected ten times or more. J is TRBJ2-1 and V is TRBV2; 14 nucleotides match TRBD2. J was trimmed by 8 bases and V by 6 bases; bases with no gene match: 6. Germline assignment: CDR1 SNHLY and CDR2 FYNNEI. CDR3 size: 15 residues. The CDR3 region is CASSPTSGRVYEQFF. The DNA for the CDR3 is TGTGCCAGCAGCCCGACTAGCGGGAGGGTTTATGAGCAGTTCTTC.

This clonotype was detected many times. The CDR3 reads CASGDREDYEQYF. CDR3 bases: TGTGCCAGCGGGGACAGGGAGGACTACGAGCAGTACTTC. The genes are TRBV28 and TRBJ2-7; 9 bases are a match to TRBD1. V gave up 8 bases and J gave up 3 bases; unmatched junction bases: 5. Germline CDR1 is MDHEN and CDR2 is SYDVKM. The CDR3 loop spans 13 amino acids.

This clonotype was picked up a small number of times. This rearrangement joins TRBV14 to TRBJ2-7, with TRBD1 identical over 11 bases. Trimming cost V 8 bases and J 2 bases; bases outside gene matches: 17. CDR1 SGHDN and CDR2 FVKESK come from the germline V gene. The CDR3 contains 18 residues. The CDR3 coding sequence is TGTGCCAGCCTTAAGAGGGGACAGGGGGGACTAGCCGCCTACGAGCAGTACTTC. It translates to CASLKRGQGGLAAYEQYF. Based on the CDR3 plus reference TRBV14 and TRBJ2-7, the full variable domain is EAGVTQFPSHSVIEKGQTVTLRCDPISGHDNLYWYRRVMGKEIKFLLHFVKESKQDESGMPNNRFLAERTGGTYSTLKVQPAELEDSGVYFCASLKRGQGGLAAYEQYFGPGTRLTVT.

Comment on this clonotype: A clone one base away is much larger, so this may be a read error. V gene TRBV7-9 combines with J gene TRBJ2-7; 9 bases line up with TRBD2. The CDR3 runs 14 residues. Losses at the gene ends were 5 bases for V and 4 bases for J; bases not matched to a gene: 6. CDR1 and CDR2 (germline): SEHNR, FQNEAQ (reference sequence). The CDR3 coding sequence is TGTGCCAGCAGCATTAGCGGGAGTCAATACGAGCAGTACTTC. Its protein is CASSISGSQYEQYF.